The clone carrying this T cell receptor beta chain was recorded once. Antigen: not known. The record originates from a study of cytomegalovirus exposure and HLA in healthy donors. Study-level findings and limits: Reportedly, fewer N-insertions than the approximately 700-donor mean appeared in an Asian-associated ancestry cluster in a later analysis. A later analysis found common viral pathogens apparently linked to several of the most significant clusters. It was about 180 TCR beta chains that were listed as cytomegalovirus-associated.

It was with 60 Vbeta and 13 Jbeta primers that the PCR ran. The data were produced by immunoSEQ multiplex PCR, yet TCRdb's version contains in-frame clones alone and is incomplete. The sample lists some 200,000 clones, less than 90% occurring once. Germline-derived CDR1 and CDR2 are MNHNS and SASEGT. The CDR3 sequence is 11 residues long. Unmatched junction bases numbered 2, after V lost 9 bases and J lost 3 bases. Donors sampled were nominally healthy, though unrecorded immune exposures were likely. The sequencing input was PBMCs. The V and J genes are TRBV6-1 and TRBJ2-7, with 7 bases aligning to TRBD1. This clonotype was sampled from a man aged 45-60 years in good health and CMV-seronegative. DNA of the CDR3: TGTGCCAGGGGGACAGACTACGAGCAGTACTTC. Its translation is CARGTDYEQYF.